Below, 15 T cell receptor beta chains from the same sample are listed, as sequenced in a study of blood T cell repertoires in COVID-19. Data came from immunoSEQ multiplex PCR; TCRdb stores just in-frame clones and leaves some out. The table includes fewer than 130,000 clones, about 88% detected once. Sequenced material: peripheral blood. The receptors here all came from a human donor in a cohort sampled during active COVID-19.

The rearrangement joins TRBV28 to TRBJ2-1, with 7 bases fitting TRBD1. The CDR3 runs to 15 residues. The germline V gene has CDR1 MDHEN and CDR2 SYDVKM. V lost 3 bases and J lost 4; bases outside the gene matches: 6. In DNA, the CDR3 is TGTGCCAGCAGTTTTTTGGGGACAGATTACAATGAGCAGTTCTTC. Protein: CASSFLGTDYNEQFF.

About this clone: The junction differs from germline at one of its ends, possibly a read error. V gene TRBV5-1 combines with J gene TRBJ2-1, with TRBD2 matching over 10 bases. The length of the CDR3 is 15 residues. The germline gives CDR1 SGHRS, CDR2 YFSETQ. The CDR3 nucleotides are TGCGCCAGCAGCTCGATGGAGGGAGCGGGAGGGCCCGAAGTCTTC. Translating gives CASSSMEGAGGPEVF.

CDR3 DNA: TGTGCCAGCAGTGAATCCGGGGTTTACACTGAAGCTTTCTTT. Translating it yields CASSESGVYTEAFF. The chain recombines TRBV6-1 with TRBJ1-1; D unclear. Trimming took off 2 bases at V and 3 bases at J, with 10 bases between the two ends. Germline values: CDR1 MNHNS, CDR2 SASEGT. The CDR3 runs 14 residues.

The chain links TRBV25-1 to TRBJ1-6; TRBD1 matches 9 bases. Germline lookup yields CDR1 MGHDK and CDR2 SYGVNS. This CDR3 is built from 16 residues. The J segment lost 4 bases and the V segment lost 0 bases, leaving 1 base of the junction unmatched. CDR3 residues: CASSEYGTGYNSPLHF. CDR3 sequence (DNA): TGTGCCAGCAGTGAATATGGGACAGGGTATAATTCACCCCTCCACTTT.

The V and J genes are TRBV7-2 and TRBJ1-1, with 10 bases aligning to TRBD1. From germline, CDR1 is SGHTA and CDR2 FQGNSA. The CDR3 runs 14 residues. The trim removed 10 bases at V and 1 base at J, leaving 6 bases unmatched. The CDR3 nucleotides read TGTGCCACCTCCGGACAGGGGGGGAACACTGAAGCTTTCTTT. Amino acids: CATSGQGGNTEAFF.

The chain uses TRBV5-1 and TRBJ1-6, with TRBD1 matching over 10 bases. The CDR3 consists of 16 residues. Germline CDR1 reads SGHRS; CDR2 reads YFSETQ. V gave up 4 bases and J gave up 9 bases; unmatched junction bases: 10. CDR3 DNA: TGCGCCAGCAGCCAAAACCCCGGGACAGGGGCTTCACCCCTCCACTTT. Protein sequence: CASSQNPGTGASPLHF.

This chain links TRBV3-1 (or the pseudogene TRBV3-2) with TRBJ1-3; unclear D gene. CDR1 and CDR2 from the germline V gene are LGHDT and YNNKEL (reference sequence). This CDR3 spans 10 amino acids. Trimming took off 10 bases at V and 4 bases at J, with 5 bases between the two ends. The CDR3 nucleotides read TGTGCCATAACAGGAAACACCATATATTTT. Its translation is CAITGNTIYF.

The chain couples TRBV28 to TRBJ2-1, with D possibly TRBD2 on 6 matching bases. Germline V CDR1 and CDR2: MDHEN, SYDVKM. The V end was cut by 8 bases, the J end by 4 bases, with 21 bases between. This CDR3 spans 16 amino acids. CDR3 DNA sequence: TGTGCCAGCGTGAGCGGGTCCCACCTCGCATACAATGAGCAGTTCTTC. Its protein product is CASVSGSHLAYNEQFF.

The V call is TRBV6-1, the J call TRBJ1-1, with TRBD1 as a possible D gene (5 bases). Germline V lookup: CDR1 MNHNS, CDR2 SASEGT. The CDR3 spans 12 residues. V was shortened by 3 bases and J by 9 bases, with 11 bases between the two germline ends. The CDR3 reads CASSDTTEKAFF. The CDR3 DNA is TGTGCCAGCAGTGATACGACAGAGAAAGCTTTCTTT.

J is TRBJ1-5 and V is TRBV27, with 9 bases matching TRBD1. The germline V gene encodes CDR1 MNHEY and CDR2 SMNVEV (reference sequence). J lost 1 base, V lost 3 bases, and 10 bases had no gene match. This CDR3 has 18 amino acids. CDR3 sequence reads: CASSFLGQGKLSNQPQHF. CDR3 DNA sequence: TGTGCCAGCAGTTTTCTGGGACAGGGAAAGTTAAGCAATCAGCCCCAGCATTTT.

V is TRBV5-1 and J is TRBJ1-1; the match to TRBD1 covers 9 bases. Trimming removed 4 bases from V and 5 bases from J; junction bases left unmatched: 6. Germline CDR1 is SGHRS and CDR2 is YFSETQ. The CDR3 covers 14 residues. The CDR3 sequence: CASSPGQGRTEAFF. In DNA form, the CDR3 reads TGCGCCAGCAGCCCGGGACAGGGTAGAACTGAAGCTTTCTTT.

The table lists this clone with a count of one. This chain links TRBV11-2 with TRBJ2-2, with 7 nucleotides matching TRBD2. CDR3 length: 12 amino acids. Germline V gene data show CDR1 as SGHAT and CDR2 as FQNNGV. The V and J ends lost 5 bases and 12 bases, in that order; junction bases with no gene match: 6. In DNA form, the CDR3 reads TGTGCCAGCAGCCCCGGACTAGTCCAGCTGTTTTTT. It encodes CASSPGLVQLFF.

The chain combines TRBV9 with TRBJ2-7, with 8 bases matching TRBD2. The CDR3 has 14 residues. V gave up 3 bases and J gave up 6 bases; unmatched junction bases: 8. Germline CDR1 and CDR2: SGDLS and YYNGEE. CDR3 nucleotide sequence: TGTGCCAGCAGCGGTAGCGGGACGTCCCGCGAGCAGTACTTC. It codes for CASSGSGTSREQYF. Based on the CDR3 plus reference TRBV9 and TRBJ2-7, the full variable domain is DSGVTQTPKHLITATGQRVTLRCSPRSGDLSVYWYQQSLDQGLQFLIQYYNGEERAKGNILERFSAQQFPDLHSELNLSSLELGDSALYFCASSGSGTSREQYFGPGTRLTVT.

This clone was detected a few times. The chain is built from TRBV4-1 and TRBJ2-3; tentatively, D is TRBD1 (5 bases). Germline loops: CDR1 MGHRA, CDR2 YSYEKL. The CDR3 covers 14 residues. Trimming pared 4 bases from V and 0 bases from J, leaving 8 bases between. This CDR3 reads CASSPGPSTDTQYF. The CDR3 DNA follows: TGCGCCAGCAGCCCAGGGCCTAGCACAGATACGCAGTATTTT.

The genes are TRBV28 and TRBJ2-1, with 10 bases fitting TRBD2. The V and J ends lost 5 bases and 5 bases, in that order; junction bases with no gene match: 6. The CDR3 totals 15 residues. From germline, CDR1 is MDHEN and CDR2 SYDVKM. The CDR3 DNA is TGTGCCAGCAGTACAGCGGGAGGGGGCCACAATGAGCAGTTCTTC. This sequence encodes CASSTAGGGHNEQFF.